This T cell receptor beta chain stems from a study of T cell repertoires in cytomegalovirus infection. MiXCR, run by TCRdb on the reads, gives a single entry per CDR3 protein. The sample shows some 920,000 distinct CDR3 sequences, roughly 30% of them seen only once. This clonotype was picked up many times. Its antigen is not known. The clonotype originates from a human donor in good health (CMV status not recorded). Some clones in this sample may be carry-over from other donors' samples. The specimen was cultured CD8+ T cells from PBMCs, collected from culture after CMV antigen stimulation.

CDR3 in amino acids: CASSPGTVNEQFF. The CDR3 nucleotides are TGTGCCAGCAGCCCCGGGACAGTCAATGAGCAGTTCTTC. The chain has TRBV27 and TRBJ2-1, with TRBD1 matching 7 bases. The CDR3 sequence is 13 residues long. CDR1 and CDR2 (germline): MNHEY, SMNVEV (reference sequence). V was pared by 6 bases and J by 6 bases, with 5 bases of the junction left unmatched.